This section outlines one T cell receptor (beta chain) sequence together with its context. The record originates from a study of blood T cell repertoires in COVID-19. Study-level information: T cells, B-cell-depleted T cells, or PBMCs provided the cDNA or gDNA that served as material.

Some clones are missing from TCRdb's copy, which holds only in-frame ones; the method was immunoSEQ multiplex PCR. The data show about 43,000 clones, with almost 85% seen just once and 23% held by the top ten. CDR3 length: 13 residues. J gave up 10 bases and V 2 bases, and 2 bases lay outside the gene matches. Looked up from germline, CDR1 is ENHRY and CDR2 is SYGVKD. Sequenced input: peripheral blood. The J gene is TRBJ1-6, the V gene TRBV10-3, with 7 bases lining up with TRBD1. This TCR was sampled from a woman aged 60-70 years with acute or convalescent COVID-19. The DNA for the CDR3 is TGTGCCATCAGTGAGGTCAGGGGGTCACCCCTCCACTTT. It encodes CAISEVRGSPLHF.